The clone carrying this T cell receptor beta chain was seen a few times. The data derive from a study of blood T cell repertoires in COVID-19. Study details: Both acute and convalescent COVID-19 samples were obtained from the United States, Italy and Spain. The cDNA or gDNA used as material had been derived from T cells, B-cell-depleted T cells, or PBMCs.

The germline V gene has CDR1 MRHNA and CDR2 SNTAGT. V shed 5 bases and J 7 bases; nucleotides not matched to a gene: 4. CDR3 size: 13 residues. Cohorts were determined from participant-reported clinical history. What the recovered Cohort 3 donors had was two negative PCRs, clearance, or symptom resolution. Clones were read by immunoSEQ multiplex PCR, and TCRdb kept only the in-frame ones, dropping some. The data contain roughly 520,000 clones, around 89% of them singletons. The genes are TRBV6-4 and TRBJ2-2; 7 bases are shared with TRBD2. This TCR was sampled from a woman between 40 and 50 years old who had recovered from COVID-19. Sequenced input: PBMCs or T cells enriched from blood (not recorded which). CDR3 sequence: CASSTSASGELFF. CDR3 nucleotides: TGTGCCAGCAGTACTAGCGCTAGCGGGGAGCTGTTTTTT.